These 32 T cell receptor beta chains were all obtained from the same sample, sequenced in a study of T cells in Graves' hyperthyroidism and ophthalmopathy. From RNA transcripts, TCR beta CDR3 regions were amplified. The TCR CDR3 was amplified in a first-round RT-PCR using the HTBI primer set. Via MiXCR, TCRdb re-called the multiplex PCR reads, giving one row per CDR3 protein. The sample yields about 530,000 distinct CDR3 sequences, roughly 15% seen once. The sequenced material came from blood. Receptor source: a woman under 30 with Graves' ophthalmopathy.

This clonotype has just a few counts. The chain carries TRBV4-2 and TRBJ1-1; no firm D call. CDR1 and CDR2 from the germline V gene are LGHNA and YNFKEQ. V was pared by 0 bases and J by 0 bases, with 11 bases between. The CDR3 has 16 residues. The chain's CDR3 is CASSQDSGRLNTEAFF. CDR3 DNA sequence: TGTGCCAGCAGCCAAGATAGCGGGCGGCTGAACACTGAAGCTTTCTTT.

This clonotype came up a few times. The chain joins TRBV5-4 to TRBJ2-2; tentatively, D is TRBD2 (6 bases). Germline lookup yields CDR1 SGHNT and CDR2 YYREEE (reference sequence). The CDR3 is made up of 14 amino acids. The V gene lost 2 bases and the J gene lost 12 bases, with 17 bases spanning the gap. The CDR3 bases are TGTGCCAGCAGCTTCGAAGGGACTTTTGATCAGCTGTTTTTT. This codes for CASSFEGTFDQLFF.

This clonotype came up many times. The V gene is TRBV28, the J gene TRBJ2-5; TRBD2 might be the D (5 bases). Trimming removed 6 bases from V and 4 bases from J, with 18 bases in between. This CDR3 comprises 15 residues. CDR1 and CDR2 from the germline V gene are MDHEN and SYDVKM. DNA for the CDR3: TGTGCCAGCAGCAACGGGATCGAACTGGGAGAGACCCAGTACTTC. It specifies CASSNGIELGETQYF.

At least ten counts were recorded for this clonotype. The chain couples TRBV12-3 or TRBV12-4 to TRBJ1-3; a weak D match, TRBD1 (6 bases). The CDR3 is 15 residues long. Deletions cut 2 bases from V and 2 bases from J, with 10 bases between. CDR3 amino acids: CASSLTGRAGNTIYF. The CDR3 DNA reads TGTGCCAGCAGTTTAACAGGGAGGGCTGGAAACACCATATATTTT.

This clonotype has ten or more counts. The genes are TRBV2 and TRBJ2-1; weak D call: TRBD2 (7 bases). Between the trimmed V and J ends, which lost 7 bases and 4 bases, there was a span of 20 bases. Germline lookup yields CDR1 SNHLY and CDR2 FYNNEI. This CDR3 region has 16 residues. The CDR3: CASISWGGASYNEQFF. The CDR3 coding sequence is TGTGCCAGCATTTCTTGGGGGGGGGCAAGTTACAATGAGCAGTTCTTC.

There are a few counts of this clonotype. The rearrangement joins TRBV6-1 to TRBJ2-4; 11 nucleotides agree with TRBD1. The ends lost 3 bases at V and 0 bases at J; junction bases unmatched: 10. This CDR3 comprises 19 residues. CDR1 MNHNS and CDR2 SASEGT come from the germline V gene. The CDR3 region is CASSDNPGQGVLAKNIQYF. The CDR3 DNA reads TGTGCCAGCAGTGACAATCCGGGACAGGGGGTCCTAGCCAAAAACATTCAGTACTTC.

This clonotype was detected only a few times. The chain recombines TRBV4-1 with TRBJ2-5; D possibly corresponds to TRBD1 (6 bases). Germline V gene data show CDR1 as MGHRA and CDR2 as YSYEKL. The length of the CDR3 is 14 residues. Trimming removed 4 bases from V and 4 bases from J, with 13 bases in between. CDR3 loop: CASSRPDSGETQYF. The CDR3 nucleotides read TGCGCCAGCAGCCGTCCGGACAGCGGAGAGACCCAGTACTTC.

The chain employs TRBV27 and TRBJ2-2; 11 bases match TRBD2. V shed 8 bases, J shed 4 bases, and the junction held 3 bases outside the gene matches. This CDR3 spans 14 amino acids. Germline V gene sequence: CDR1 MNHEY, CDR2 SMNVEV (reference sequence). The CDR3 region is CASCLAGGTGELFF. CDR3 nucleotide sequence: TGTGCCAGCTGTCTAGCGGGAGGCACCGGGGAGCTGTTTTTT.

The V and J genes are TRBV28 and TRBJ2-5, with 8 bases fitting TRBD1. Germline CDR1 and CDR2: MDHEN and SYDVKM. V gave up 3 bases and J gave up 4 bases; unmatched junction bases: 13. This CDR3 is 17 amino acids long. CDR3 protein: CASSLIGWTGMRETQYF. DNA of the CDR3: TGTGCCAGCAGTTTGATTGGGTGGACAGGGATGCGAGAGACCCAGTACTTC. Full variable domain (outside the CDR3, taken from reference TRBV28 and TRBJ2-5): DVKVTQSSRYLVKRTGEKVFLECVQDMDHENMFWYRQDPGLGLRLIYFSYDVKMKEKGDIPEGYSVSREKKERFSLILESASTNQTSMYLCASSLIGWTGMRETQYFGPGTRLLVL.

With respect to this clonotype: A read error is possible here, since a much larger clone lies one base away. The chain links TRBV28 to TRBJ1-2, with D unclear. The length of the CDR3 is 13 residues. CDR1 is MDHEN, CDR2 SYDVKM, per germline. V lost 0 bases and J 6 bases, leaving 8 bases between the germline ends. The CDR3 is CASSLWTWDGYTF. The CDR3 DNA reads as TGTGCCAGCAGTTTATGGACCTGGGATGGCTACACCTTC.

This clonotype turned up a few times. The CDR3 DNA reads TGCAGTGCTAGGGCGGACAGGTCTACAGCTTTCTTT. Residues: CSARADRSTAFF. V is TRBV20-1 and J is TRBJ1-1, with 7 bases lining up with TRBD1. Germline loops: CDR1 DFQATT, CDR2 SNEGSKA (reference sequence). The J segment lost 10 bases and the V segment lost 3 bases, leaving 8 bases of the junction unmatched. The CDR3 loop spans 12 amino acids.

There are many counts of this clonotype. DNA for the CDR3: TGTGCCAGCAGCTTGGACCAGTACAATGAGCAGTTCTTC. It yields the protein CASSLDQYNEQFF. The chain has TRBV7-6 and TRBJ2-1; D unclear. There are 13 residues in the CDR3. Germline CDR1 and CDR2: SGHVS and FNYEAQ. V was pared by 3 bases and J by 4 bases, with 7 bases between.

In its sample, this clonotype was seen many times. The J gene is TRBJ2-3, the V gene TRBV3-1; a weak D match, TRBD1 (6 bases). CDR1 is LGHDT and CDR2 is YNNKEL in the germline V gene (reference sequence). Trimming removed 1 base at V and 4 bases at J, with 12 bases between. The CDR3 is 15 amino acids. The CDR3: CASSQGQVRADTQYF. In DNA form, the CDR3 reads TGTGCCAGCAGCCAAGGACAGGTACGAGCAGATACGCAGTATTTT.

This clonotype occurred many times. CDR3 sequence reads: CASSRTHSNQPQHF. In DNA form, the CDR3 reads TGTGCCAGCAGCCGCACCCATAGCAATCAGCCCCAGCATTTT. J is TRBJ1-5 and V is TRBV3-1; D is undetermined. V lost 4 bases to trimming and J lost 0 bases, with 7 bases between them. This CDR3 comprises 14 residues. Germline V gene lookup returns CDR1 LGHDT and CDR2 YNNKEL (reference sequence). The full variable domain, with the rest looked up from reference TRBV3-1 and TRBJ1-5, is DTAVSQTPKYLVTQMGNDKSIKCEQNLGHDTMYWYKQDSKKFLKIMFSYNNKELIINETVPNRFSPKSPDKAHLNLHINSLELGDSAVYFCASSRTHSNQPQHFGDGTRLSIL.

The chain is built from TRBV28 and TRBJ2-2, with 9 bases fitting TRBD2. Germline CDR1 is MDHEN and CDR2 is SYDVKM. Trimming took 5 bases from V and 0 from J; bases not matched to a gene: 4. This CDR3 has 16 residues. The CDR3, as DNA: TGTGCCAGCAGTCTAGCGGGATGGTCGAACACCGGGGAGCTGTTTTTT. Translation gives CASSLAGWSNTGELFF.

This clonotype has at least ten counts. The chain joins TRBV30 to TRBJ2-4; D is possibly TRBD1 (6 bases). The CDR3 runs to 16 residues. V was clipped by 2 bases and J by 1 base, with 15 bases between them. CDR1 and CDR2 (germline): GTSNPN, SVGIG (reference sequence). The chain's CDR3 is CAWSPPQGTAKNIQYF. In nucleotides, the CDR3 is TGTGCCTGGAGTCCACCCCAGGGGACGGCCAAAAACATTCAGTACTTC.

This clonotype was seen a handful of times. CDR3 bases: TGTGCCATCAGTGTTTTACAGGGAAAGGAAGGCTACACCTTC. Its translation is CAISVLQGKEGYTF. The chain joins TRBV10-3 to TRBJ1-2; tentative D call: TRBD1 (6 bases). Per the germline V gene, CDR1 is ENHRY and CDR2 is SYGVKD. This CDR3 is built from 14 residues. The V and J ends lost 4 bases and 8 bases respectively, with 17 bases between them.

The J gene is TRBJ2-2, the V gene TRBV9; 15 bases are shared with TRBD2. Germline loops: CDR1 SGDLS, CDR2 YYNGEE. This CDR3 spans 18 amino acids. V trimming: 4 bases; J trimming: 6 bases; junction bases outside the gene matches: 10. CDR3 DNA: TGTGCCAGCAGCCGATCCCGGACTAGCGGGAGGGCCGCCGGGGAGCTGTTTTTT. It codes for CASSRSRTSGRAAGELFF. The full variable domain, completed using reference TRBV9 and TRBJ2-2, is DSGVTQTPKHLITATGQRVTLRCSPRSGDLSVYWYQQSLDQGLQFLIQYYNGEERAKGNILERFSAQQFPDLHSELNLSSLELGDSALYFCASSRSRTSGRAAGELFFGEGSRLTVL.

This clonotype was observed at least ten times. The rearrangement joins TRBV5-1 to TRBJ2-1; 8 bases align to TRBD2. The CDR3 covers 16 residues. Per the germline V gene, CDR1 is SGHRS and CDR2 is YFSETQ. Trimming at V came to 4 bases and at J to 6 bases, leaving 12 bases not matched to a gene. CDR3 nucleotides: TGCGCCAGCAGCCCCGGGGGCGGGAGGTTGACCAATGAGCAGTTCTTC. Translating gives CASSPGGGRLTNEQFF. Drawing the rest from reference TRBV5-1 and TRBJ2-1, the complete variable domain is KAGVTQTPRYLIKTRGQQVTLSCSPISGHRSVSWYQQTPGQGLQFLFEYFSETQRNKGNFPGRFSGRQFSNSRSEMNVSTLELGDSALYLCASSPGGGRLTNEQFFGPGTRLTVL.

This clonotype was observed at least ten times. The chain links TRBV6-1 to TRBJ1-4; D is uncertain. Trimming took off 4 bases at V and 0 bases at J, with 6 bases between the two ends. Per germline, CDR1 MNHNS and CDR2 SASEGT. This CDR3 is built from 14 residues. CDR3: CASSVIATNEKLFF. The CDR3 DNA sequence: TGTGCCAGCAGTGTAATTGCAACTAATGAAAAACTGTTTTTT.

This clonotype occurred a few times. The V call is TRBV25-1, the J call TRBJ1-1, with D tentatively TRBD1 (5 bases). The CDR3 length is 17 residues. CDR1 is MGHDK and CDR2 is SYGVNS in the germline V gene. Trimming left V 0 bases short and J 0 bases short, with 14 bases between. The CDR3 spells CASSEYRADFLNTEAFF. The DNA of the CDR3 is TGTGCCAGCAGTGAATACAGGGCCGATTTCCTGAACACTGAAGCTTTCTTT.

This clonotype was seen ten or more times. This chain uses TRBV12-3 or TRBV12-4 with TRBJ2-7; D gene uncertain. Deletions cut 5 bases from V and 0 bases from J, with 11 bases between. The CDR3 length is 14 residues. DNA of the CDR3: TGTGCCAGCAGTAGGACGTCGAGCTCCTACGAGCAGTACTTC. Amino acid sequence: CASSRTSSSYEQYF.

This clonotype was recorded many times. The genes are TRBV28 and TRBJ1-5; 8 bases map to TRBD1. Germline CDR1 is MDHEN and CDR2 is SYDVKM. V gave up 7 bases and J gave up 5 bases; unmatched junction bases: 7. The CDR3 is made up of 14 amino acids. CDR3 sequence (DNA): TGTGCCAGCAACTCACAGGGGGGGCATCAGCCCCAGCATTTT. Encoded protein: CASNSQGGHQPQHF.

This clonotype was found many times. The rearrangement links TRBV11-2 to TRBJ1-1; possible D gene TRBD1, 6 bases. CDR1 is SGHAT and CDR2 is FQNNGV in the germline V gene. The length of the CDR3 is 16 residues. V lost 1 base to trimming and J lost 3 bases, with 15 bases between them. CDR3 nucleotides: TGTGCCAGCAGCTTAGGGGGGGGGCTTAAGGACACTGAAGCTTTCTTT. This sequence encodes CASSLGGGLKDTEAFF.

At least ten counts were recorded for this clonotype. The rearrangement joins TRBV20-1 to TRBJ2-1; TRBD2 matches at 10 bases. This CDR3 has 13 residues. Germline V gives CDR1 DFQATT, CDR2 SNEGSKA (reference sequence). The CDR3 is CHTASGSQNEQFF. The CDR3, as DNA: TGCCACACGGCTAGCGGGAGTCAGAATGAGCAGTTCTTC.

The rearrangement links TRBV4-2 to TRBJ1-1; no firm D call. Per the germline V gene, CDR1 is LGHNA and CDR2 is YNFKEQ. Trimming took 0 bases from V and 3 from J, leaving 17 bases between them. This CDR3 contains 17 residues. In DNA form, the CDR3 reads TGTGCCAGCAGCCAAGATTGGCCGGCTGAACACTACACTGAAGCTTTCTTT. The encoded protein is CASSQDWPAEHYTEAFF.

Many counts were recorded for this clonotype. The rearrangement uses TRBV11-1 and TRBJ2-1, with 7 bases that match TRBD2. The CDR3 consists of 15 residues. Per germline, CDR1 SGHAT and CDR2 FQDESV (reference sequence). V lost 5 bases, J lost 0 bases, and 4 bases stayed unmatched. This CDR3 reads CASSPLAVSYNEQFF. As DNA, the CDR3 is TGTGCCAGCAGCCCTCTAGCGGTCTCCTACAATGAGCAGTTCTTC.

The V gene is TRBV20-1, the J gene TRBJ1-1; D unclear. The CDR3 loop spans 15 amino acids. V was pared by 1 base and J by 1 base, with 13 bases between. In germline, CDR1 is DFQATT, CDR2 SNEGSKA (reference sequence). The CDR3 coding sequence is TGCAGTGCTAGAGGCCATAGTCTGGGGAACACTGAAGCTTTCTTT. This translates into CSARGHSLGNTEAFF.

The CDR3 DNA sequence: TGTGCCAGCAGCGGGAAGGAAGGGCCAAACACTGAAGCTTTCTTT. Encoded protein: CASSGKEGPNTEAFF. The rearrangement uses TRBV9 and TRBJ1-1; D ambiguous. The ends were cut back, 3 bases at V and 2 bases at J, with 14 bases in the middle. The CDR3 is 15 amino acids. Germline lookup yields CDR1 SGDLS and CDR2 YYNGEE.

This chain joins TRBV11-2 and TRBJ2-7; 12 bases agree with TRBD2. The CDR3 has 14 residues. Germline CDR1 SGHAT, CDR2 FQNNGV. The ends lost 5 bases at V and 7 bases at J; junction bases unmatched: 6. This CDR3 reads CASSRLAGVMEQYF. CDR3 sequence (DNA): TGTGCCAGCAGCAGACTAGCGGGAGTAATGGAGCAGTACTTC.

In its sample, this clonotype was seen many times. This chain connects TRBV28 to TRBJ2-5; a possible D gene is TRBD1 (5 bases). Germline V gene data show CDR1 as MDHEN and CDR2 as SYDVKM. This CDR3 spans 13 amino acids. V was clipped by 1 base and J by 5 bases, with 8 bases between them. This CDR3 reads CASSLSGWETQYF. For the CDR3, the DNA is TGTGCCAGCAGTTTATCAGGGTGGGAGACCCAGTACTTC.

This chain uses TRBV7-2 with TRBJ2-7; D remains ambiguous. The length of the CDR3 is 12 residues. The V and J ends lost 5 bases and 4 bases respectively, with 9 bases between them. Germline CDR1 reads SGHTA; CDR2 reads FQGNSA. The CDR3 DNA sequence: TGTGCCAGCAGCCCGAGGATGTACGAGCAGTACTTC. Translated, it gives CASSPRMYEQYF.